The 27 T cell receptor beta chains reported below all come from one sample, sequenced in a study of cytomegalovirus exposure and HLA in healthy donors. Vbeta (60) and Jbeta (13) primers were used in the PCR. Only in-frame clones appear in the TCRdb table, and some are missing; sequencing was by immunoSEQ multiplex PCR. The sample lists over 150,000 clones, around 67% occurring once. Sequenced: PBMCs. These receptors originate from a woman aged 25 to 45 in good health and CMV-seropositive.

J is TRBJ2-3 and V is TRBV14; 8 nucleotides match TRBD1. The CDR3 totals 16 residues. Germline values: CDR1 SGHDN, CDR2 FVKESK. V gave up 2 bases and J gave up 0 bases; unmatched junction bases: 4. The CDR3 DNA sequence: TGTGCCAGCAGCCAAATACGACAGGGGAGCACAGATACGCAGTATTTT. It yields the protein CASSQIRQGSTDTQYF. The full variable domain, rest sourced from reference TRBV14 and TRBJ2-3, is EAGVTQFPSHSVIEKGQTVTLRCDPISGHDNLYWYRRVMGKEIKFLLHFVKESKQDESGMPNNRFLAERTGGTYSTLKVQPAELEDSGVYFCASSQIRQGSTDTQYFGPGTRLTVL.

Points on this clone: Other nucleotide sequences in the sample specify the same CDR3. V gene TRBV1 combines with J gene TRBJ2-1; the table gives TRBD2 as D, unverified against the DNA. TRBV1 has pseudogene status. The CDR3 consists of 17 residues. CDR3 nucleotides: TGCACCGTTCCGGGACTAGCGGGAGGATTCCTATACAATGAGCAGTTCTTC. Translated, it gives CTVPGLAGGFLYNEQFF.

This sequence joins TRBV2 and TRBJ1-1; TRBD1 aligns across 7 bases. The CDR3 runs 13 residues. Germline V gene lookup returns CDR1 SNHLY and CDR2 FYNNEI. V shed 6 bases and J 8 bases; nucleotides not matched to a gene: 9. Here the CDR3 reads CASSETGSGEAFF. The CDR3 DNA reads as TGTGCCAGCAGCGAGACAGGGTCGGGAGAAGCTTTCTTT.

V and J are TRBV5-6 and TRBJ2-7; TRBD1 matches at 7 bases. Germline CDR1 reads SGHDT; CDR2 reads YYEEEE. The V and J ends lost 3 bases and 2 bases, in that order; junction bases with no gene match: 2. CDR3 length: 13 residues. CDR3: CASSWGQTYEQYF. The CDR3 DNA reads TGTGCCAGCAGCTGGGGACAGACCTACGAGCAGTACTTC.

This clone came up a few times. J is TRBJ1-5 and V is TRBV28, with 9 bases aligning to TRBD1. The V gene's germline CDR1 is MDHEN and CDR2 SYDVKM. This CDR3 comprises 15 residues. The V gene end was trimmed by 7 bases and the J gene end by 7 bases; junction bases not matched to a gene: 11. The CDR3 DNA sequence: TGTGCCAGCACCAAGGGTGGGACAGGGATCCAGCCCCAGCATTTT. Translated: CASTKGGTGIQPQHF.

The chain joins TRBV5-6 to TRBJ2-1; 13 bases fit TRBD2. Per the germline V gene, CDR1 is SGHDT and CDR2 is YYEEEE. CDR3 length equals 14 residues. V lost 4 bases to trimming and J lost 9 bases; unmatched junction nucleotides: 4. CDR3 sequence reads: CASSLRTSGSEQFF. The CDR3 nucleotides read TGTGCCAGCAGCCTGAGGACTAGCGGGAGTGAGCAGTTCTTC.

This clone was picked up a small number of times. The chain uses TRBV28 and TRBJ2-7; D gene ambiguous. This CDR3 has 12 amino acids. V was shortened by 8 bases and J by 1 base, with 9 bases between the two germline ends. Germline V lookup: CDR1 MDHEN, CDR2 SYDVKM. The CDR3 coding sequence is TGTGCCAGCCATGGCCATTCCTACGAGCAGTACTTC. The encoded protein is CASHGHSYEQYF. The full variable domain, in which reference TRBV28 and TRBJ2-7 provide the parts outside the CDR3, is DVKVTQSSRYLVKRTGEKVFLECVQDMDHENMFWYRQDPGLGLRLIYFSYDVKMKEKGDIPEGYSVSREKKERFSLILESASTNQTSMYLCASHGHSYEQYFGPGTRLTVT.

This clone showed up just a few times. This sequence joins TRBV28 and TRBJ1-1; D not certain. The V and J ends lost 5 bases and 1 base respectively, with 11 bases between them. The CDR3 is 14 amino acids. Germline-derived CDR1 and CDR2 are MDHEN and SYDVKM. Written as DNA, the CDR3 is TGTGCCAGCAGTAGAAACCTCGGGAACACTGAAGCTTTCTTT. This encodes CASSRNLGNTEAFF.

The chain couples TRBV19 to TRBJ1-2; 7 nucleotides agree with TRBD1. Germline-derived CDR1 and CDR2 are LNHDA and SQIVND (reference sequence). V shed 6 bases, J shed 6 bases, and the junction held 4 bases outside the gene matches. This CDR3 comprises 12 residues. The CDR3 here is CASRTGANGYTF. CDR3 DNA: TGTGCCAGTAGAACAGGGGCGAATGGCTACACCTTC. Looking up the rest from reference TRBV19 and TRBJ1-2 gives the full variable domain: DGGITQSPKYLFRKEGQNVTLSCEQNLNHDAMYWYRQDPGQGLRLIYYSQIVNDFQKGDIAEGYSVSREKKESFPLTVTSAQKNPTAFYLCASRTGANGYTFGSGTRLTVV.

This clone was seen only a few times. This chain uses TRBV6-4 with TRBJ2-7; 7 bases are shared with TRBD2. With V trimmed by 0 bases and J by 3 bases, 11 bases remained unmatched. The CDR3 is made up of 17 amino acids. Looked up from germline, CDR1 is MRHNA and CDR2 is SNTAGT. CDR3 in amino acids: CASSDSSSKRGSYEQYF. CDR3 coding DNA: TGTGCCAGCAGTGACTCGAGCTCGAAGCGGGGTAGCTACGAGCAGTACTTC.

This clone was found once. This sequence joins TRBV28 and TRBJ2-7; possibly TRBD1 for D (5 bases). CDR1 MDHEN and CDR2 SYDVKM come from the germline V gene. The V and J ends lost 6 bases and 0 bases respectively, with 21 bases between them. This CDR3 has 17 amino acids. In nucleotides, the CDR3 is TGTGCCAGCAGCCCGGAGATTAGGGGCTACTCCTCCTACGAGCAGTACTTC. It encodes CASSPEIRGYSSYEQYF.

A few counts support this clone. The gene calls are TRBV7-2 and TRBJ1-4; maybe TRBD1 (5 bases). Germline V gene data show CDR1 as SGHTA and CDR2 as FQGNSA. The V and J ends lost 1 base and 3 bases respectively, with 12 bases between them. The CDR3 consists of 16 residues. CDR3 coding DNA: TGTGCCAGCAGCTTAGGGTGGGGCTTACCTAATGAAAAACTGTTTTTT. It encodes CASSLGWGLPNEKLFF.

The chain couples TRBV2 to TRBJ2-4, with D possibly matching TRBD1 (6 bases). CDR3 length equals 14 residues. In germline, CDR1 is SNHLY, CDR2 FYNNEI. Trimming took 3 bases from V and 6 from J, leaving 12 bases between them. CDR3 DNA sequence: TGTGCCAGCAGTGACAGGGGATTGGCAAACATTCAGTACTTC. Translation: CASSDRGLANIQYF.

This sequence joins TRBV5-1 and TRBJ2-3; 13 bases agree with TRBD2. CDR1 SGHRS and CDR2 YFSETQ come from the germline V gene. The V gene end was trimmed by 4 bases and the J gene end by 1 base; junction bases not matched to a gene: 6. The CDR3 extends over 17 amino acids. The CDR3 DNA is TGCGCCAGCAGCATTTTTGGACTAGCGGGGGGCACAGATACGCAGTATTTT. It codes for CASSIFGLAGGTDTQYF. Full variable domain (missing parts from reference TRBV5-1 and TRBJ2-3): KAGVTQTPRYLIKTRGQQVTLSCSPISGHRSVSWYQQTPGQGLQFLFEYFSETQRNKGNFPGRFSGRQFSNSRSEMNVSTLELGDSALYLCASSIFGLAGGTDTQYFGPGTRLTVL.

The rearrangement joins TRBV5-1 to TRBJ2-2, with D perhaps TRBD2 (5 bases). Trimming removed 5 bases from V and 4 bases from J, with 15 bases in between. This CDR3 comprises 15 residues. Germline V CDR1 and CDR2: SGHRS, YFSETQ. This chain's CDR3 is CASREWTSRTGELFF. DNA for the CDR3: TGCGCCAGCAGAGAGTGGACTTCTCGCACCGGGGAGCTGTTTTTT.

The rearrangement uses TRBV29-1 and TRBJ2-1; 9 bases are a match to TRBD2. This CDR3 has 14 residues. Trimming cost V 3 bases and J 8 bases; bases outside gene matches: 8. Germline CDR1 and CDR2: SQVTM and ANQGSEA. The DNA for the CDR3 is TGCAGCGTTGATGCGGCGGGAGGGGGTGATGAGCAGTTCTTC. Its translation is CSVDAAGGGDEQFF.

The J gene is TRBJ2-4, the V gene TRBV7-9, with D maybe TRBD2 (5 bases). The V gene's germline CDR1 is SEHNR and CDR2 FQNEAQ (reference sequence). Trimming shortened V by 7 bases and J by 0 bases, and 10 bases separated the two germline ends. The CDR3 extends over 14 amino acids. CDR3 nucleotide sequence: TGTGCCAGCACCGCGGACTTAGCCAAAAACATTCAGTACTTC. Encoded protein: CASTADLAKNIQYF.

The chain couples TRBV4-2 to TRBJ1-6, with 9 nucleotides matching TRBD1. Trimming removed 0 bases from V and 8 bases from J; junction bases left unmatched: 5. CDR1 is LGHNA and CDR2 is YNFKEQ in the germline V gene. The CDR3 extends over 16 amino acids. The CDR3 sequence: CASSQETGGFDSPLHF. DNA for the CDR3: TGTGCCAGCAGCCAAGAGACAGGGGGATTTGATTCACCCCTCCACTTT.

The chain combines TRBV27 with TRBJ2-6; D is undetermined. CDR1 MNHEY and CDR2 SMNVEV come from the germline V gene (reference sequence). V lost 2 bases, J lost 0 bases, and 14 bases lay in between. CDR3 length: 18 residues. The chain's CDR3 is CASSLLSASPSGANVLTF. In DNA form, the CDR3 reads TGTGCCAGCAGTTTACTAAGCGCGAGTCCCTCTGGGGCCAACGTCCTGACTTTC.

The J gene is TRBJ2-1, the V gene TRBV6-1, with 13 bases that match TRBD2. With 3 bases clipped from V and 7 bases from J, the junction kept 9 bases outside the gene matches. Per germline, CDR1 MNHNS and CDR2 SASEGT. The CDR3 consists of 17 residues. CDR3 DNA sequence: TGTGCCAGCAGTGACTTTGGGCCGGGACTAGCGGGAAATGAGCAGTTCTTC. Its translation: CASSDFGPGLAGNEQFF.

The chain combines TRBV6-5 with TRBJ1-1; D remains ambiguous. The CDR3 spans 12 residues. V was clipped by 2 bases and J by 3 bases, with 4 bases between them. CDR1 is MNHEY, CDR2 SVGAGI, per germline. The DNA of the CDR3 is TGTGCCAGCAGTTACGGAGACACTGAAGCTTTCTTT. It yields the protein CASSYGDTEAFF.

The rearrangement uses TRBV25-1 and TRBJ2-1; the match to TRBD2 covers 8 bases. The V segment lost 1 base and the J segment 5 bases; nucleotides outside the gene matches: 7. The germline CDR1 and CDR2 sequences are MGHDK and SYGVNS. This CDR3 is built from 16 residues. The CDR3 bases are TGTGCCAGCAGTGAATGGGGCGGGAGGATCGACAATGAGCAGTTCTTC. Protein sequence: CASSEWGGRIDNEQFF.

Here the CDR3 DNA reads TGTGCCAGTAGTTTGGGACTGGAGTACGAGCAGTACTTC. Amino acid sequence: CASSLGLEYEQYF. V is TRBV19 and J is TRBJ2-7; D may be TRBD2 (6 bases). CDR1 is LNHDA and CDR2 is SQIVND in the germline V gene (reference sequence). This CDR3 spans 13 amino acids. V lost 5 bases to trimming and J lost 4 bases, with 12 bases between them.

The chain couples TRBV27 to TRBJ1-5; D possibly corresponds to TRBD1 (6 bases). Germline V lookup: CDR1 MNHEY, CDR2 SMNVEV (reference sequence). The germline V and J ends were trimmed by 5 bases and 0 bases, with 17 bases remaining between them. CDR3 length equals 17 residues. This chain's CDR3 is CASSVTGTPSSNQPQHF. DNA of the CDR3: TGTGCCAGCAGTGTAACCGGGACACCTTCTAGCAATCAGCCCCAGCATTTT.

V gene TRBV19 combines with J gene TRBJ2-7, with a tentative D call TRBD1 (6 bases). The CDR3 extends over 16 amino acids. CDR1 and CDR2 from the germline V gene are LNHDA and SQIVND (reference sequence). The V gene lost 7 bases and the J gene lost 5 bases, with 24 bases spanning the gap. The CDR3 DNA is TGTGCCAGTACTACTATTTTGGGGGCTAGGACGGACGAGCAGTACTTC. Encoded protein: CASTTILGARTDEQYF.

This clone was detected only a few times. The V gene is TRBV27, the J gene TRBJ2-7; 9 nucleotides line up with TRBD1. The CDR3 length is 13 residues. CDR1 and CDR2 from the germline V gene are MNHEY and SMNVEV (reference sequence). The CDR3 reads CATGGGSSYEQYF. CDR3 coding DNA: TGTGCTACAGGGGGCGGCAGCTCCTACGAGCAGTACTTC.

The sample holds one count of this clone. The chain links TRBV9 to TRBJ2-2, with 7 nucleotides matching TRBD2. Germline CDR1 reads SGDLS; CDR2 reads YYNGEE. The CDR3 is made up of 16 amino acids. V shed 0 bases and J 1 base; nucleotides not matched to a gene: 3. CDR3 nucleotide sequence: TGTGCCAGCAGCGTAGTTTCTAGCGGGAACACCGGGGAGCTGTTTTTT. It is translated as CASSVVSSGNTGELFF.